The 30 T cell receptor beta chains listed next were all sequenced from one sample in a study of blood T cell repertoires in COVID-19. Method: immunoSEQ multiplex PCR; TCRdb's copy keeps in-frame clones and lacks some. The sample records around 380,000 clones, roughly 77% being singletons. The sample was peripheral blood. These receptors were collected from a human donor with acute or convalescent COVID-19. The donor label of this sample is uncertain.

A single count supports this clone. This chain links TRBV28 with TRBJ1-1; D is uncertain. Trimming took 6 bases from V and 2 from J, leaving 4 bases between them. Germline V gene lookup returns CDR1 MDHEN and CDR2 SYDVKM. The CDR3 extends over 11 amino acids. CDR3: CASRTNTEAFF. The CDR3 bases are TGTGCCAGCAGGACAAACACTGAAGCTTTCTTT.

The rearrangement uses TRBV13 and TRBJ1-1; 8 positions match TRBD1. The length of the CDR3 is 14 residues. Trimming removed 5 bases from V and 1 base from J; junction bases left unmatched: 3. Germline CDR1 PRHDT, CDR2 FYEKMQ (reference sequence). The chain's CDR3 is CASSKDRGNTEAFF. The CDR3 DNA reads as TGTGCCAGCAGCAAAGACAGGGGGAACACTGAAGCTTTCTTT.

The chain joins TRBV5-5 to TRBJ2-1, with TRBD1 matching 11 bases. Germline values: CDR1 SGHKS, CDR2 YYEKEE (reference sequence). V dropped 2 bases and J dropped 3; count of bases not matched to a gene: 4. This CDR3 comprises 16 residues. The DNA of the CDR3 is TGTGCCAGCAGCTTCTCCGGGACAGGGGGCTACAATGAGCAGTTCTTC. It is translated as CASSFSGTGGYNEQFF.

The J gene is TRBJ1-6, the V gene TRBV5-1; TRBD1 matches at 7 bases. V shed 5 bases and J 7 bases; nucleotides not matched to a gene: 9. CDR1 is SGHRS, CDR2 YFSETQ, per germline. The CDR3 has 15 amino acids. The CDR3 sequence is CASRRGTDVNSPLHF. CDR3 bases: TGCGCCAGCAGGCGAGGGACAGACGTAAATTCACCCCTCCACTTT. Using reference TRBV5-1 and TRBJ1-6 for the parts outside the CDR3, the full variable domain is KAGVTQTPRYLIKTRGQQVTLSCSPISGHRSVSWYQQTPGQGLQFLFEYFSETQRNKGNFPGRFSGRQFSNSRSEMNVSTLELGDSALYLCASRRGTDVNSPLHFGNGTRLTVT.

This clone has more than one count but fewer than ten. The rearrangement joins TRBV18 to TRBJ2-1; 8 positions match TRBD1. V dropped 0 bases and J dropped 2; count of bases not matched to a gene: 9. The CDR3 spans 18 residues. Per the germline V gene, CDR1 is KGHSH and CDR2 is LQKENI. CDR3 DNA: TGTGCCAGCTCACCACCAGGGACAGGCATTCGCACCTACAATGAGCAGTTCTTC. Its protein is CASSPPGTGIRTYNEQFF. Combining the CDR3 with reference TRBV18 and TRBJ2-1 gives the whole variable domain NAGVMQNPRHLVRRRGQEARLRCSPMKGHSHVYWYRQLPEEGLKFMVYLQKENIIDESGMPKERFSAEFPKEGPSILRIQQVVRGDSAAYFCASSPPGTGIRTYNEQFFGPGTRLTVL.

J is TRBJ2-6 and V is TRBV7-2, with D tentatively TRBD2 (6 bases). The germline V and J ends were trimmed by 5 bases and 0 bases, with 14 bases remaining between them. Germline assignment: CDR1 SGHTA and CDR2 FQGNSA. The CDR3 is 17 residues long. The CDR3 sequence: CASSASGTFSGANVLTF. CDR3 DNA sequence: TGTGCCAGCAGCGCTTCCGGGACTTTCTCTGGGGCCAACGTCCTGACTTTC.

V and J are TRBV2 and TRBJ1-6, with TRBD1 identical over 7 bases. The CDR3 extends over 14 amino acids. The germline V gene encodes CDR1 SNHLY and CDR2 FYNNEI. With 4 bases clipped from V and 9 bases from J, the junction kept 6 bases outside the gene matches. The CDR3 DNA reads as TGTGCCAGCAGTGGAGGGCAGGGGGGTTCACCCCTCCACTTT. Translated: CASSGGQGGSPLHF.

The gene calls are TRBV28 and TRBJ1-2; D uncertain. The V end lost 10 bases, the J end lost 4 bases, and 19 bases lay between the germline ends. Germline assignment: CDR1 MDHEN and CDR2 SYDVKM. The CDR3 covers 14 residues. The chain's CDR3 is CATSWEGGIYGYTF. The CDR3 DNA reads TGTGCCACCAGCTGGGAAGGAGGCATCTATGGCTACACCTTC.

J is TRBJ1-1 and V is TRBV27; 8 nucleotides agree with TRBD1. The trim removed 4 bases at V and 3 bases at J, leaving 7 bases unmatched. The CDR3 spans 15 residues. Germline CDR1 reads MNHEY; CDR2 reads SMNVEV (reference sequence). The CDR3 region is CASSSRTGTDTEAFF. DNA for the CDR3: TGTGCCAGCAGTTCCCGGACAGGGACGGACACTGAAGCTTTCTTT.

The rearrangement uses TRBV12-2 and TRBJ1-2; the D call of TRBD1 is as the table states it, not checked on the DNA. TRBV12-2 is listed as a pseudogene. This CDR3 comprises 16 residues. DNA for the CDR3: TGTGCAAGTCGCTTGGACAGGCGAGGCCTTTACTATGGCTACACCTTC. It is translated as CASRLDRRGLYYGYTF.

This clone was observed a single time. The chain uses TRBV5-5 and TRBJ2-3; TRBD2 might be the D (6 bases). The CDR3 sequence is 17 residues long. Germline CDR1 SGHKS, CDR2 YYEKEE (reference sequence). With 4 bases removed from V and 2 bases from J, the gap between germline ends came to 20 bases. CDR3 sequence: CASSPTMAGLITDTQYF. DNA for the CDR3: TGTGCCAGCAGCCCTACGATGGCGGGGCTCATCACAGATACGCAGTATTTT.

This rearrangement joins TRBV30 to TRBJ1-1; a weak D match, TRBD1 (5 bases). Between the trimmed V and J ends, which lost 8 bases and 5 bases, there was a span of 15 bases. The CDR3 sequence is 12 residues long. Germline CDR1 is GTSNPN and CDR2 is SVGIG (reference sequence). CDR3 protein: CARQTQGTEAFF. The DNA for the CDR3 is TGTGCCCGACAGACGCAGGGTACTGAAGCTTTCTTT.

This chain connects TRBV10-3 to TRBJ1-2; D is possibly TRBD1 (6 bases). Trimming removed 6 bases at V and 2 bases at J, with 10 bases between. Germline V gene data show CDR1 as ENHRY and CDR2 as SYGVKD. The CDR3 has 13 residues. The CDR3 spells CAISPQGNYGYTF. Written as DNA, the CDR3 is TGTGCCATCAGCCCCCAGGGGAACTATGGCTACACCTTC.

The gene calls are TRBV5-5 and TRBJ1-1; 12 bases are shared with TRBD1. CDR1 is SGHKS, CDR2 YYEKEE, per germline (reference sequence). The CDR3 is made up of 17 amino acids. The J segment lost 6 bases and the V segment lost 3 bases, leaving 12 bases of the junction unmatched. CDR3 coding DNA: TGTGCCAGCAGCTATGGATGGTGGGGACAGGGGGCTTCTGAAGCTTTCTTT. It translates to CASSYGWWGQGASEAFF.

J is TRBJ2-1 and V is TRBV7-7; D may be TRBD2 (5 bases). The CDR3 has 16 residues. Germline V gives CDR1 SSHAT, CDR2 FNYEAQ (reference sequence). The V gene lost 5 bases and the J gene lost 2 bases, with 16 bases spanning the gap. In DNA form, the CDR3 reads TGTGCCAGCAGCCTGCGAGGAGGAGTCCCCTACAATGAGCAGTTCTTC. Its translation: CASSLRGGVPYNEQFF.

V usage is TRBV7-9 and J usage is TRBJ1-1; D not certain. V lost 3 bases to trimming and J lost 1 base, with 9 bases between them. The germline gives CDR1 SEHNR, CDR2 FQNEAQ (reference sequence). CDR3 size: 14 residues. The DNA for the CDR3 is TGTGCCAGCAGCTTGTTAGTAAGGAACACTGAAGCTTTCTTT. Amino acids: CASSLLVRNTEAFF.

This chain links TRBV18 with TRBJ2-1; the match to TRBD1 covers 7 bases. The CDR3 is 15 residues long. Looked up from germline, CDR1 is KGHSH and CDR2 is LQKENI. V shed 4 bases and J 8 bases; nucleotides not matched to a gene: 11. DNA for the CDR3: TGTGCCAGCTCACTAAGACAGGGCATTGCGGATGAGCAGTTCTTC. Amino acid sequence: CASSLRQGIADEQFF. Drawing the rest from reference TRBV18 and TRBJ2-1, the complete variable domain is NAGVMQNPRHLVRRRGQEARLRCSPMKGHSHVYWYRQLPEEGLKFMVYLQKENIIDESGMPKERFSAEFPKEGPSILRIQQVVRGDSAAYFCASSLRQGIADEQFFGPGTRLTVL.

The V and J genes are TRBV3-1 (or the pseudogene TRBV3-2) and TRBJ2-7; 10 nucleotides agree with TRBD2. The J segment lost 2 bases and the V segment lost 1 base, leaving 8 bases of the junction unmatched. Per the germline V gene, CDR1 is LGHDT and CDR2 is YNNKEL (reference sequence). This CDR3 has 17 amino acids. The DNA of the CDR3 is TGTGCCAGCAGCCAAGCCGTAGTCCTAGCGGGAGCCTACGAGCAGTACTTC. Amino acids: CASSQAVVLAGAYEQYF.

This chain links TRBV11-2 with TRBJ2-2; 7 nucleotides line up with TRBD1. V dropped 5 bases and J dropped 5; count of bases not matched to a gene: 5. Germline CDR1 reads SGHAT; CDR2 reads FQNNGV. CDR3 length: 14 residues. The CDR3 is CASSVYRGTGELFF. CDR3 DNA sequence: TGTGCCAGCAGCGTTTACAGGGGAACCGGGGAGCTGTTTTTT.

The chain employs TRBV5-1 and TRBJ2-4, with 7 nucleotides matching TRBD2. V dropped 0 bases and J dropped 7; count of bases not matched to a gene: 10. The CDR3 length is 16 residues. The germline V gene encodes CDR1 SGHRS and CDR2 YFSETQ. The CDR3 loop is CASSLDAMAGENIQYF. CDR3 coding DNA: TGCGCCAGCAGCTTGGACGCGATGGCGGGAGAGAACATTCAGTACTTC.

The chain is built from TRBV5-1 and TRBJ2-3, with 12 bases lining up with TRBD2. The germline V gene has CDR1 SGHRS and CDR2 YFSETQ. The CDR3 length is 18 residues. Unmatched junction bases numbered 15, after V lost 4 bases and J lost 6 bases. CDR3 amino acids: CASSQRTSGVGRMDTQYF. The CDR3 bases are TGCGCCAGCAGCCAAAGGACTAGCGGGGTTGGGCGGATGGATACGCAGTATTTT. Full variable domain (rest looked up from reference TRBV5-1 and TRBJ2-3): KAGVTQTPRYLIKTRGQQVTLSCSPISGHRSVSWYQQTPGQGLQFLFEYFSETQRNKGNFPGRFSGRQFSNSRSEMNVSTLELGDSALYLCASSQRTSGVGRMDTQYFGPGTRLTVL.

The chain has TRBV5-6 and TRBJ1-2, with 12 positions matching TRBD1. There are 17 residues in the CDR3. The germline CDR1 and CDR2 sequences are SGHDT and YYEEEE. The trim removed 4 bases at V and 4 bases at J, leaving 11 bases unmatched. This chain's CDR3 is CASSPFRDRGRVYGYTF. CDR3 nucleotides: TGTGCCAGCAGCCCCTTTCGGGACAGGGGGCGCGTCTATGGCTACACCTTC. The full variable domain, rest sourced from reference TRBV5-6 and TRBJ1-2, is DAGVTQSPTHLIKTRGQQVTLRCSPKSGHDTVSWYQQALGQGPQFIFQYYEEEERQRGNFPDRFSGHQFPNYSSELNVNALLLGDSALYLCASSPFRDRGRVYGYTFGSGTRLTVV.

V and J are TRBV14 and TRBJ2-5; 10 positions match TRBD1. V dropped 0 bases and J dropped 6; count of bases not matched to a gene: 7. Germline assignment: CDR1 SGHDN and CDR2 FVKESK. CDR3 length equals 16 residues. This chain's CDR3 is CASSQEGTGVRKTQYF. The CDR3 DNA reads TGTGCCAGCAGCCAAGAGGGGACAGGGGTCCGAAAGACCCAGTACTTC. Variable domain in full (rest from reference TRBV14 and TRBJ2-5): EAGVTQFPSHSVIEKGQTVTLRCDPISGHDNLYWYRRVMGKEIKFLLHFVKESKQDESGMPNNRFLAERTGGTYSTLKVQPAELEDSGVYFCASSQEGTGVRKTQYFGPGTRLLVL.

The V and J genes are TRBV30 and TRBJ1-1, with 7 nucleotides matching TRBD1. Losses at the gene ends were 5 bases for V and 3 bases for J; bases not matched to a gene: 12. This CDR3 has 15 amino acids. CDR1 GTSNPN and CDR2 SVGIG come from the germline V gene (reference sequence). CDR3 sequence (DNA): TGTGCCTGGGGCTTACAGGGGCTTAGGGACACTGAAGCTTTCTTT. This sequence encodes CAWGLQGLRDTEAFF. Together with reference TRBV30 and TRBJ1-1, the CDR3 gives the full variable domain: SQTIHQWPATLVQPVGSPLSLECTVEGTSNPNLYWYRQAAGRGLQLLFYSVGIGQISSEVPQNLSASRPQDRQFILSSKKLLLSDSGFYLCAWGLQGLRDTEAFFGQGTRLTVV.

The chain is built from TRBV10-3 and TRBJ1-2, with 10 bases matching TRBD1. This CDR3 comprises 15 residues. V gave up 6 bases and J gave up 2 bases; unmatched junction bases: 6. Germline V gene sequence: CDR1 ENHRY, CDR2 SYGVKD. DNA of the CDR3: TGTGCCATCAGCTTCCCGGGACAGGGGAACTATGGCTACACCTTC. Translated: CAISFPGQGNYGYTF.

The chain is built from TRBV12-5 and TRBJ2-1; TRBD2 aligns across 15 bases. There are 19 residues in the CDR3. V dropped 6 bases and J dropped 0; count of bases not matched to a gene: 9. Germline loops: CDR1 LGHNT, CDR2 FRNRAP. CDR3 sequence (DNA): TGTGCTAGTGGCTCGGGACTAGCGGGGGGCTTTTACTCCTACAATGAGCAGTTCTTC. It specifies CASGSGLAGGFYSYNEQFF.

V usage is TRBV2 and J usage is TRBJ2-3; D remains unclear. With 5 bases removed from V and 6 bases from J, the gap between germline ends came to 15 bases. The CDR3 runs 14 residues. The germline gives CDR1 SNHLY, CDR2 FYNNEI. As DNA, the CDR3 is TGTGCCAGCAGTTACAGCCGATTAGAGGATACGCAGTATTTT. This sequence encodes CASSYSRLEDTQYF.

This clone was seen a single time. The V gene is TRBV18, the J gene TRBJ2-1, with 8 nucleotides matching TRBD2. The CDR3 contains 17 residues. Trimming at V came to 3 bases and at J to 4 bases, leaving 11 bases not matched to a gene. Looked up from germline, CDR1 is KGHSH and CDR2 is LQKENI. CDR3 sequence (DNA): TGTGCCAGCTCACCCTTGGACCGGGGCGGGAGGTACAATGAGCAGTTCTTC. This translates into CASSPLDRGGRYNEQFF.

V gene TRBV10-3 combines with J gene TRBJ2-2; no reliable D call. This CDR3 has 13 amino acids. Germline CDR1 reads ENHRY; CDR2 reads SYGVKD. The ends were cut back, 5 bases at V and 6 bases at J, with 10 bases in the middle. In nucleotides, the CDR3 is TGTGCCATCAGTTCTCTTAGCCCCGGGGAGCTGTTTTTT. This gives the protein CAISSLSPGELFF.

The chain recombines TRBV9 with TRBJ2-7; 12 bases align to TRBD1. Looked up from germline, CDR1 is SGDLS and CDR2 is YYNGEE. This CDR3 is 16 amino acids long. V shed 0 bases and J 5 bases; nucleotides not matched to a gene: 6. CDR3 coding DNA: TGTGCCAGCAGCGTAGGAGCCGGGACAGGGGGCCACGAGCAGTACTTC. Protein product: CASSVGAGTGGHEQYF.